Each of the 15 T cell receptor beta chains below was sequenced from the same sample in a study of identical twins. MiXCR, run by TCRdb on the 5' RACE reads, gives a single entry per CDR3 protein. Altogether roughly 500,000 distinct CDR3 sequences are present, about 20% being singletons, with the ten largest covering roughly 0.9%. These data are also associated with another study on T cells expressing NK-cell markers.

Sequenced sample: CD4+ T cells sorted from blood. The receptors were sampled from a woman under 30 in good health.

This clonotype showed up just a few times. V and J are TRBV20-1 and TRBJ2-7, with 11 bases lining up with TRBD2. This CDR3 is built from 14 residues. CDR1 DFQATT and CDR2 SNEGSKA come from the germline V gene (reference sequence). Germline trimming cut 4 bases from V and 1 base from J; bases unmatched to any gene: 3. CDR3 residues: CSATGTSGSYEQYF. The CDR3 nucleotides read TGCAGTGCTACCGGGACTAGCGGATCCTACGAGCAGTACTTC.

This sequence joins TRBV12-3 or TRBV12-4 and TRBJ2-1; 8 positions agree with TRBD2. This CDR3 contains 12 residues. Trimming took 8 bases from V and 10 from J; bases not matched to a gene: 7. The CDR3 bases are TGTGCCAGCCGGGGGGGCCTTCAGGAGCAGTTCTTC. Its protein product is CASRGGLQEQFF.

This clonotype has a handful of counts. This chain joins TRBV2 and TRBJ1-2; 8 bases align to TRBD1. This CDR3 region has 18 residues. V shed 11 bases and J 8 bases; nucleotides not matched to a gene: 28. Germline lookup yields CDR1 SNHLY and CDR2 FYNNEI. CDR3 nucleotides: TGTGCCTTCAGGCCTACCTACGGGACAGGTATTTCCCAGGAGGGCTACACCTTC. Its translation is CAFRPTYGTGISQEGYTF. The full variable domain, its missing parts supplied by reference TRBV2 and TRBJ1-2, is EPEVTQTPSHQVTQMGQEVILRCVPISNHLYFYWYRQILGQKVEFLVSFYNNEISEKSEIFDDQFSVERPDGSNFTLKIRSTKLEDSAMYFCAFRPTYGTGISQEGYTFGSGTRLTVV.

The chain joins TRBV4-3 to TRBJ2-1, with a weak D call TRBD1 (6 bases). The CDR3 length is 15 residues. Per the germline V gene, CDR1 is LGHNA and CDR2 is YSLEER. Trimming left V 4 bases short and J 9 bases short, with 19 bases between. DNA for the CDR3: TGCGCCAGCAGCCCCGGCCCCACAGGGTACGGTGAGCAGTTCTTC. Residues: CASSPGPTGYGEQFF.

This clonotype has more than one count but fewer than ten. The V gene is TRBV5-1, the J gene TRBJ2-1; the match to TRBD2 covers 9 bases. Germline V CDR1 and CDR2: SGHRS, YFSETQ. Trimming at V came to 4 bases and at J to 2 bases, leaving 10 bases not matched to a gene. The CDR3 runs to 17 residues. The CDR3 reads CASSLYRLAAAYNEQFF. DNA of the CDR3: TGCGCCAGCAGCCTTTACCGACTAGCGGCCGCCTACAATGAGCAGTTCTTC.

The chain joins TRBV20-1 to TRBJ2-1; no clear D. This CDR3 has 12 amino acids. V gave up 1 base and J gave up 7 bases, with 8 bases separating them. Germline CDR1 and CDR2: DFQATT and SNEGSKA (reference sequence). The CDR3 bases are TGCAGTGCTAGAGTGTGGAAGAATGAGCAGTTCTTC. Translated: CSARVWKNEQFF.

This clonotype was detected a few times. The V call is TRBV20-1, the J call TRBJ2-3, with 15 positions matching TRBD2. Trimming cost V 7 bases and J 2 bases; bases outside gene matches: 22. The germline CDR1 and CDR2 sequences are DFQATT and SNEGSKA (reference sequence). This CDR3 contains 21 residues. CDR3 DNA sequence: TGCAGTGTTTACCTCGGGACTAGCGGGGGGCCGGACCATCACTTCACAGATACGCAGTATTTT. This translates into CSVYLGTSGGPDHHFTDTQYF.

Here the CDR3 reads CASSSRGSGGPSSYEQYF. The CDR3 DNA sequence: TGTGCCAGCAGCTCCCGTGGTAGCGGAGGGCCAAGCTCCTACGAGCAGTACTTC. The chain employs TRBV11-2 and TRBJ2-7; perhaps TRBD2 as D (6 bases). Germline CDR1 reads SGHAT; CDR2 reads FQNNGV. V shed 4 bases and J shed 0 bases, with 22 bases lying between them. The CDR3 covers 18 residues.

J is TRBJ2-1 and V is TRBV27, with 7 positions matching TRBD2. V was clipped by 6 bases and J by 7 bases; unmatched bases: 9. CDR1 and CDR2 from the germline V gene are MNHEY and SMNVEV (reference sequence). This CDR3 has 14 amino acids. CDR3 sequence reads: CASSSPSGQNEQFF. As DNA, the CDR3 is TGTGCCAGCAGCTCCCCTAGCGGACAAAATGAGCAGTTCTTC.

This clonotype was seen a handful of times. This chain joins TRBV12-3 or TRBV12-4 and TRBJ2-7; possibly TRBD2 for D (6 bases). Trimming left V 8 bases short and J 9 bases short, with 23 bases between. The CDR3 runs 14 residues. CDR3 in DNA: TGTGCCAGCGGTACAGCCGGGAGCGATATCTTGCAGTACTTC. Amino acids: CASGTAGSDILQYF.

This clonotype was seen just once. The V and J genes are TRBV6-1 and TRBJ1-1; TRBD1 might be the D (6 bases). The germline gives CDR1 MNHNS, CDR2 SASEGT. This CDR3 spans 14 amino acids. V gave up 8 bases and J gave up 2 bases, with 15 bases separating them. DNA of the CDR3: TGTGCCAGCCAACCCGGGACATTCAACACTGAAGCTTTCTTT. Amino acid sequence: CASQPGTFNTEAFF.

This clonotype was found a few times. The J gene is TRBJ2-1, the V gene TRBV6-5; TRBD1 might be the D (6 bases). Trimming removed 2 bases from V and 9 bases from J, with 14 bases in between. Germline V CDR1 and CDR2: MNHEY, SVGAGI. CDR3 length equals 14 residues. The CDR3 coding sequence is TGTGCCAGCAGTTACAGTGGCTTAGGGGGTGAGCAGTTCTTC. Its translation: CASSYSGLGGEQFF.

This clonotype was seen a few times. The chain carries TRBV20-1 and TRBJ2-7; D unclear. The CDR3 runs 11 residues. Trimming removed 0 bases from V and 7 bases from J, with 7 bases in between. Germline V lookup: CDR1 DFQATT, CDR2 SNEGSKA (reference sequence). For the CDR3, the DNA is TGCAGTGCTAGAGATCCACGAGAGCAGTACTTC. This encodes CSARDPREQYF.

The chain is built from TRBV6-2 or TRBV6-3 and TRBJ2-1, with D maybe TRBD2 (5 bases). There are 18 residues in the CDR3. V was shortened by 2 bases and J by 0 bases, with 17 bases between the two germline ends. Germline V gene sequence: CDR1 MNHEY, CDR2 SVGEGT. The CDR3 nucleotides are TGTGCCAGCAGTTACGACACACTTAGCGTTAGCTCCTACAATGAGCAGTTCTTC. Amino acids: CASSYDTLSVSSYNEQFF.

The genes are TRBV6-5 and TRBJ2-2; 12 bases line up with TRBD2. Germline V gene lookup returns CDR1 MNHEY and CDR2 SVGAGI. After removal of 7 bases from V and 4 bases from J, the junction contained 7 bases not matched to a gene. CDR3 size: 16 residues. The CDR3 bases are TGTGCCAGCAACCCCAGGGGACTAGCGGGCACCGGGGAGCTGTTTTTT. Its translation: CASNPRGLAGTGELFF.